This TCR beta chain was captured in a study of CXCR3-negative and CXCR3-positive naive CD8 T cells. The CDR3 is 19 amino acids. Germline values: CDR1 LNHNV, CDR2 YYDKDF (reference sequence). Libraries were UMI-labeled 5' RACE TRB cDNA. TCRdb re-analyzed the 5' RACE reads; it lists each CDR3 protein once, without DNA. Its listing shows 46,000 or so distinct CDR3 sequences. The chain employs TRBV15 and TRBJ1-2; TCRdb lists TRBD1, though no DNA is available to test this call. Material for sequencing was naive CXCR3- CD8+ T cells from blood. The subset: CD45RO-CCR7+CD27+CD95- naive CD8+ T cells lacking CXCR3 (TNR3-). This receptor was taken from a human donor in good health. Some clones in this sample may be carry-over from other donors' samples. The CDR3 spells CATSTDGGTVRRGIYGYTF.